The rows below give T cell receptor beta chains drawn from one sample of a study of beta chain features in type 1 diabetes. Using immunoSEQ multiplex PCR, the repertoire was profiled, and TCRdb retains in-frame clones only, with some absent. Counted here are more than 300,000 clones, around 12% occurring once; the ten biggest clones make up around 0.01%. The sample was naive CD4+ T cells from blood. All receptors come from a woman younger than 35 with type 1 diabetes. Both conserved end residues are trimmed from each CDR3.

J: TRBJ1-3
V: TRBV4-2
CDR3: ASSQGFQIGGNTIY

J: TRBJ2-2
V: TRBV15
CDR3: ATSRDVWPGLANTGELF

J: TRBJ1-5
V: TRBV15
CDR3: ATSPGQGNSNQPQH

J: TRBJ1-5
V: TRBV30
CDR3: AWNPTGQFNQPQH

J: TRBJ2-5
V: TRBV29-1
CDR3: SVRQRLQETQY

J: TRBJ2-3
V: TRBV5-4
CDR3: ASSLDRGDTQY

J: TRBJ2-1
V: TRBV4-2
CDR3: ASSPGLAGGWANEQF

J: TRBJ2-5
V: TRBV7-9
CDR3: ASSLGVGGVQETQY

J: TRBJ2-1
V: TRBV5-1
CDR3: ASSLGYRSNEQF

J: TRBJ2-1
V: TRBV4-2
CDR3: ASSQADREPYNEQF